The sequence of this T cell receptor (beta chain) was determined in a study of CD8 T cells in Susac syndrome. Study results and caveats: Acknowledgment was made by the study that its TCR sequencing and HLA analysis involved a relatively small number of individuals.

The authors reverse transcribed about 0.45 to 1 ug RNA with random hexamers. The authors amplified TCR beta CDR3 across 54 Vbeta and 13 Jbeta using immunoSEQ multiplex PCR. TCRdb ran MiXCR on the immunoSEQ multiplex PCR reads and lists one entry per CDR3 protein. Among some 200,000 distinct CDR3 sequences listed, 80% to 95% were seen once. Worth noting for this clonotype: Its antigen is unknown.

Isolation of CD8+ and CD4+ T cells was performed negatively, whereas enrichment of TEMRA cells was done by FACS. Trimming took 9 bases from V and 1 from J, leaving 12 bases between them. This CDR3 spans 13 amino acids. The germline CDR1 and CDR2 sequences are MNHNY and SVGAGI (reference sequence). The clonotype was recovered from a human donor with multiple sclerosis. This chain links TRBV6-6 with TRBJ2-5; D is uncertain. Sequencing was done on a sample of CD8+ T cells from PBMCs. The CDR3 DNA reads TGTGCCAGTCGAGACGGAATCCAAGAGACCCAGTACTTC. Its protein product is CASRDGIQETQYF.